Listed here is a single T cell receptor beta chain. Its antigen is not yet known. Nothing much larger sits one base from this clone, and base qualities are not available. The entry originates in a study of T cell changes during pregnancy in multiple sclerosis (dated by TCRdb to between 2018 and 2021). Turning to the overall study: Changes in the T cell repertoire over the course of pregnancy were examined in this study in women with multiple sclerosis.

The library was generated by the immunoSEQ multiplex PCR assay. TCRdb took over this immuneACCESS table, retaining in-frame rearrangements with V and J assigned. Such tables are incomplete; in checked studies, under half of the missing clones stem from an unresolved V gene, and the remainder is unexplained. This sample lists tens of thousands of clones; roughly 94% were detected once. 0.65% to 0.95% of the sample is in the top ten clones. The CDR1 and CDR2 encoded by the germline V gene are SGDLS and YYNGEE. Trimmed from V: 3 bases; trimmed from J: 3 bases; junction bases lacking a gene match: 9. The CDR3 holds 17 amino acids from the cysteine to the phenylalanine. The entry retains the CDR3 DNA only, 51 bases that are in frame from base 1.

The sequence joins TRBV9 to TRBJ2-3, with 11 middle bases fitting TRBD2. The sample was peripheral blood, taken in the third trimester of pregnancy. The source is a female donor with multiple sclerosis, enrolled in a pregnancy study. The nucleotide sequence is TGTGCCAGCAGCGCCCACGAACTAGCGGGAGTAACAGATACGCAGTATTTT. Its amino acids are CASSAHELAGVTDTQYF. The CDR3 plus the reference TRBV9 and TRBJ2-3 genes for the other parts give the full variable domain: DSGVTQTPKHLITATGQRVTLRCSPRSGDLSVYWYQQSLDQGLQFLIQYYNGEERAKGNILERFSAQQFPDLHSELNLSSLELGDSALYFCASSAHELAGVTDTQYFGPGTRLTVL.